This TCR beta chain was identified in a study of regulatory T cells in long-lasting Graves disease. In its sample, this clonotype was seen many times. Noted time point: newly diagnosed GD, antithyroid drugs for less than 3 months. The TCR library was made from RNA that had been extracted from PBMCs in TRIzol. CDR3-region Arm-PCR and iRepertoire HTBI primers produced the TCR beta libraries. TCRdb reprocessed the multiplex PCR reads with MiXCR, giving one entry per CDR3 protein. The sample comprises about 350,000 distinct CDR3 sequences, over 15% of which are singletons, and 30% rests with the top ten. This CDR3 comprises 14 residues. CDR1 and CDR2 (germline): GTSNPN, SVGIG (reference sequence). With V trimmed by 1 base and J by 3 bases, 2 bases remained unmatched. The same sample was also used in a study of T cells in Graves' hyperthyroidism and ophthalmopathy. That report adds: Patients aged 18 to 65 had newly diagnosed hyperthyroidism that had lasted under 2 months. Carried out on the TCR CDR3, a first-round RT-PCR used the HTBI primer set.

The V call is TRBV30, the J call TRBJ2-5; 10 nucleotides match TRBD1. The source was peripheral blood mononuclear cells (PBMCs), collected at new diagnosis, from a patient treated with antithyroid drugs. This sequence was found in a man aged 40-50 years with Graves disease. The DNA for the CDR3 is TGTGCCTGGAGTGCCGGGACAGGGGAAGAGACCCAGTACTTC. Translation gives CAWSAGTGEETQYF.